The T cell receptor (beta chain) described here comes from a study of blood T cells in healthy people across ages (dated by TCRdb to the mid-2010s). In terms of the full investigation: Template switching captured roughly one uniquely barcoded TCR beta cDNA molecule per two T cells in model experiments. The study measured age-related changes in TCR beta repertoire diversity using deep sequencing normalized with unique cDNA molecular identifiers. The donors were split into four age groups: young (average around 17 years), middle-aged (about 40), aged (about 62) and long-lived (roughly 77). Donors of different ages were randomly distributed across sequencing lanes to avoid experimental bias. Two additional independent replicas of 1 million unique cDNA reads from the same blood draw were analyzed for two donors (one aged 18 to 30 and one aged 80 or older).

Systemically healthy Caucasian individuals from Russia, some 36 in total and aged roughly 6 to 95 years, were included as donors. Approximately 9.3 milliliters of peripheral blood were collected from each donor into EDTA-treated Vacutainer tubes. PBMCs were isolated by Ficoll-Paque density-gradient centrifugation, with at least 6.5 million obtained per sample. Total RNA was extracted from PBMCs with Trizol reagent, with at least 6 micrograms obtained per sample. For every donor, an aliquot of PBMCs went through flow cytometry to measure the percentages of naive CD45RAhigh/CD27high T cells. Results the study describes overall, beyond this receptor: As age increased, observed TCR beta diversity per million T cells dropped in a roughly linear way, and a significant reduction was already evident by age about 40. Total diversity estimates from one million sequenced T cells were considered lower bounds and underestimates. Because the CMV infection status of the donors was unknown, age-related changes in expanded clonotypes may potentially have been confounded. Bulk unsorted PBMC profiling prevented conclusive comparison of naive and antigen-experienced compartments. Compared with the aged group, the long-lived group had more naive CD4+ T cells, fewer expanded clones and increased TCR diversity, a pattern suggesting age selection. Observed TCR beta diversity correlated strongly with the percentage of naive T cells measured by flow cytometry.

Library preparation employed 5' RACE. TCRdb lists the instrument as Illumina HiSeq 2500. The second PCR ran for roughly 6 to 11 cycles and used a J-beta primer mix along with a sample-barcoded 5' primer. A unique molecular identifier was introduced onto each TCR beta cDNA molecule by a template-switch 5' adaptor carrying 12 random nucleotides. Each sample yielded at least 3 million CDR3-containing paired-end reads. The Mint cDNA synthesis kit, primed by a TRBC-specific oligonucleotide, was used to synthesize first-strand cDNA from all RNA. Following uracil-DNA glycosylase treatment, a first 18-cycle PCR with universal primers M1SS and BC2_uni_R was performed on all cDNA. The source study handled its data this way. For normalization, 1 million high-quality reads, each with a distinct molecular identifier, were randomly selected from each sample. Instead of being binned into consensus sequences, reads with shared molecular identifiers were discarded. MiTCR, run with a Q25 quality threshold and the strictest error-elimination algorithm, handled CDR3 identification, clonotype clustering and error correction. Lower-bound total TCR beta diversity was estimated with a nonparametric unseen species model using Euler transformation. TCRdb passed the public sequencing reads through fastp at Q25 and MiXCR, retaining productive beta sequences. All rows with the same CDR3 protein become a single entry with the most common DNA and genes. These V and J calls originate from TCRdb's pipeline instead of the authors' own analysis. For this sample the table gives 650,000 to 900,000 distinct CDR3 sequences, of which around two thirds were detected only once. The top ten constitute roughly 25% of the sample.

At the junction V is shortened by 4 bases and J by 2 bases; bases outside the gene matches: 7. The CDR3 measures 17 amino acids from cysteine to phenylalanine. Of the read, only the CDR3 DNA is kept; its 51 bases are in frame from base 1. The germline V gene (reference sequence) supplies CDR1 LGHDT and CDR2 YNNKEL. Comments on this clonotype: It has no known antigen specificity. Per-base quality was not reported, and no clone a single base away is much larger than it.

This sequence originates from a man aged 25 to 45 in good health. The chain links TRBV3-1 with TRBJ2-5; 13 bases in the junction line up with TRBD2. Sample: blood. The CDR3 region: CASSPPEGLAGQETQYF. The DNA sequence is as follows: TGTGCCAGCAGCCCGCCGGAGGGACTAGCGGGGCAAGAGACCCAGTACTTC.